The rows below give T cell receptor beta chains drawn from one sample of a study of cytomegalovirus exposure and HLA in healthy donors. Assay used: immunoSEQ multiplex PCR; TCRdb lists only in-frame clones, some missing. The sample lists roughly 100,000 clones; about 95% were seen once. Source material: PBMCs. The receptors shown here come from a woman in her late teens or twenties in good health and CMV-seronegative. Both conserved end residues are part of each CDR3. The order of the fields is J gene, CDR3 length, clone size, V gene, D gene, CDR3 protein, CDR3 DNA. The D gene is left open where the match is weak. Rows may omit the clone size; those that give it use once, few, many or a size class.

>TRBJ1-4|14|.|TRBV4-2|.
CASSQAQGGEKLFF
TGTGCCAGCAGCCAGGCACAGGGTGGTGAAAAACTGTTTTTT
>TRBJ2-7|12|.|TRBV2|TRBD1
CASRTDRDEQYF
TGTGCCAGCAGGACGGACAGGGACGAGCAGTACTTC
>TRBJ1-1|13|.|TRBV30|.
CACDAQGNTEAFF
TGTGCCTGCGATGCACAGGGGAACACTGAAGCTTTCTTT
>TRBJ1-2|15|.|TRBV7-2|TRBD1
CASSLDRGRSKGYTF
TGTGCCAGCAGCTTAGACAGGGGAAGGTCGAAAGGCTACACCTTC
>TRBJ2-7|16|.|TRBV7-8|TRBD2
CASSLAGTSRIGAQYF
TGTGCCAGCAGCTTAGCTGGGACTAGTCGTATCGGTGCGCAGTACTTC
>TRBJ2-7|17|.|TRBV7-9|TRBD2
CASSSPLQLAGGGEQYF
TGTGCCAGCAGCTCCCCCCTACAACTAGCGGGAGGGGGCGAGCAGTACTTC
>TRBJ2-1|15|.|TRBV6-4|.
CASSDSFRATNEQFF
TGTGCCAGCAGTGACTCATTCAGGGCAACCAATGAGCAGTTCTTC
>TRBJ1-6|16|.|TRBV4-1|.
CASSQVVGHLNSPLHF
TGCGCCAGCAGCCAAGTAGTGGGACATCTAAATTCACCCCTCCACTTT
>TRBJ1-1|14|.|TRBV6-6|.
CASSYSKGVSEAFF
TGTGCCAGCAGTTACTCGAAAGGGGTGTCGGAAGCTTTCTTT
>TRBJ2-1|15|.|TRBV4-3|.
CASSQEASYYNEQFF
TGCGCCAGCAGCCAAGAGGCCAGTTACTACAATGAGCAGTTCTTC
>TRBJ2-7|11|.|TRBV5-4|.
CASTLSGEQYF
TGTGCCAGTACCCTATCAGGGGAGCAGTACTTC
>TRBJ1-2|13|.|TRBV6-5|.
CASSADSNYGYTF
TGTGCCAGCAGTGCGGACAGTAACTATGGCTACACCTTC
>TRBJ1-2|15|.|TRBV5-1|TRBD1
CASNDHDRGDYGYTF
TGCGCCAGCAACGACCACGACAGGGGTGACTATGGCTACACCTTC
>TRBJ1-1|16|once|TRBV7-8|TRBD1
CASSPTTGTENTEAFF
TGTGCCAGCAGCCCGACAACCGGGACAGAGAACACTGAAGCTTTCTTT
>TRBJ2-7|15|.|TRBV9|TRBD1
CASSPTGTGGWEQYF
TGTGCCAGCAGCCCGACCGGGACAGGGGGGTGGGAGCAGTACTTC
>TRBJ1-4|15|.|TRBV6-1|TRBD1
CASSYPGQGVEKLFF
TGTGCCAGCAGCTACCCGGGACAGGGGGTTGAAAAACTGTTTTTT
>TRBJ1-5|16|.|TRBV28|TRBD1
CASGTHRGQSNQPQHF
TGTGCCAGTGGTACGCACAGGGGGCAGAGCAATCAGCCCCAGCATTTT
>TRBJ1-2|18|.|TRBV2|TRBD1
CASSDPSGTGVVNYGYTF
TGTGCCAGCAGTGACCCCTCCGGGACAGGGGTAGTAAACTATGGCTACACCTTC
>TRBJ2-7|13|.|TRBV11-2|.
CASQARELYEQYF
TGTGCCAGCCAGGCGCGAGAACTCTACGAGCAGTACTTC
>TRBJ1-2|14|.|TRBV6-5|.
CASSFLDLPDGYTF
TGTGCCAGCAGTTTCCTGGACTTACCCGATGGCTACACCTTC
>TRBJ1-2|10|.|TRBV20-1|.
CSARGLGYTF
TGCAGTGCTAGGGGGCTTGGCTACACCTTC
>TRBJ1-5|16|.|TRBV19|TRBD1
CASSIKQGNKYQPQHF
TGTGCCAGTAGTATCAAACAGGGGAACAAGTATCAGCCCCAGCATTTT
>TRBJ2-7|13|.|TRBV19|.
CASSMVPYYEQYF
TGTGCCAGTAGTATGGTCCCCTACTACGAGCAGTACTTC
>TRBJ2-5|15|.|TRBV6-5|.
CASSPLTSRVETQYF
TGTGCCAGCAGTCCCCTCACCTCTCGGGTAGAGACCCAGTACTTC
>TRBJ1-2|13|.|TRBV5-1|.
CASSPGGGAGYTF
TGCGCCAGCAGCCCGGGGGGAGGAGCTGGCTACACCTTC
>TRBJ1-1|11|.|TRBV18|.
CASSEGMEAFF
TGTGCCAGCTCGGAGGGGATGGAAGCTTTCTTT
>TRBJ2-7|12|once|TRBV19|.
CASSITEYEQYF
TGTGCCAGTAGTATCACAGAGTACGAGCAGTACTTC
>TRBJ2-5|16|.|TRBV2|.
CASSPNTGTFQETQYF
TGTGCCAGCTCTCCAAATACAGGGACATTTCAAGAGACCCAGTACTTC
>TRBJ2-5|16|.|TRBV6-5|TRBD2
CASSFGLAGSQETQYF
TGTGCCAGCAGTTTTGGACTAGCGGGAAGCCAAGAGACCCAGTACTTC
>TRBJ2-1|16|few|TRBV6-4|.
CASSGRRGGLVNEQFF
TGTGCCAGCAGTGGCCGTAGGGGGGGCCTTGTCAATGAGCAGTTCTTC
>TRBJ1-2|15|.|TRBV12-5|.
CASGLYSGVGYGYTF
TGTGCTAGTGGTTTGTATTCCGGGGTTGGGTATGGCTACACCTTC
>TRBJ1-1|15|.|TRBV10-3|.
CAISSATGPNTEAFF
TGTGCCATCAGTTCCGCGACAGGACCAAACACTGAAGCTTTCTTT
>TRBJ2-2|15|.|TRBV18|.
CASSPGRENTGELFF
TGTGCCAGCTCACCAGGCAGGGAGAACACCGGGGAGCTGTTTTTT
>TRBJ2-1|11|.|TRBV7-9|.
CASTFGGEQFF
TGTGCCAGCACCTTTGGCGGAGAGCAGTTCTTC
>TRBJ2-3|18|.|TRBV29-1|TRBD1
CSVEGDWGQGAFTDTQYF
TGCAGCGTTGAAGGTGATTGGGGCCAGGGGGCTTTTACAGATACGCAGTATTTT
>TRBJ1-1|14|.|TRBV5-1|.
CASSYRQENTEAFF
TGCGCCAGCAGCTATCGACAGGAGAACACTGAAGCTTTCTTT
>TRBJ2-6|17|.|TRBV6-1|.
CASSESTLGAGANVLTF
TGTGCCAGCAGTGAAAGTACATTAGGAGCTGGGGCCAACGTCCTGACTTTC
>TRBJ2-3|19|.|TRBV27|TRBD2
CASSFRRSSGRAVTDTQYF
TGTGCCAGCAGTTTTCGGAGGTCTAGCGGGAGGGCCGTAACAGATACGCAGTATTTT
>TRBJ2-5|15|.|TRBV18|TRBD2
CASSRLADYQETQYF
TGTGCCAGCTCAAGACTAGCGGACTACCAAGAGACCCAGTACTTC
>TRBJ2-7|15|once|TRBV5-1|.
CASSLVGGMVDEQYF
TGCGCCAGCAGCTTGGTTGGAGGGATGGTAGACGAGCAGTACTTC
>TRBJ1-2|15|once|TRBV7-8|TRBD1
CASSSPGQASYGYTF
TGTGCCAGCAGCTCGCCTGGACAGGCCTCCTATGGCTACACCTTC
>TRBJ1-1|13|.|TRBV19|.
CASSIPGGTEAFF
TGTGCCAGTAGTATTCCGGGGGGCACTGAAGCTTTCTTT